Below, 19 T cell receptor beta chains from the same sample are listed, as sequenced in a study of T cell responses to AZD1222 COVID-19 vaccine. Here immunoSEQ multiplex PCR was the method, and the copy in TCRdb shows in-frame clones only, minus some. The sample includes some 150,000 clones, 90% to 95% of them seen just once. Source: peripheral blood, taken on day 0 of MenACWY control vaccination. These receptors all stem from an adult in good health.

This chain links TRBV3-1 (or the pseudogene TRBV3-2) with TRBJ1-4; 7 bases are shared with TRBD1. Germline V lookup: CDR1 LGHDT, CDR2 YNNKEL (reference sequence). CDR3 length: 12 residues. V gave up 6 bases and J gave up 6 bases; unmatched junction bases: 1. CDR3 sequence: CASRGTDEKLFF. The CDR3 DNA sequence: TGTGCCAGCAGGGGGACAGATGAAAAACTGTTTTTT.

The rearrangement links TRBV7-9 to TRBJ2-5; D is ambiguous. The CDR3 extends over 15 amino acids. Germline lookup yields CDR1 SEHNR and CDR2 FQNEAQ (reference sequence). V lost 5 bases and J lost 0, with 13 bases in between. In DNA, the CDR3 is TGTGCCAGCAGCCCCCGCACGGAGCACCAAGAGACCCAGTACTTC. Amino acid sequence: CASSPRTEHQETQYF.

V gene TRBV24-1 combines with J gene TRBJ2-5; no firm D call. CDR1 and CDR2 from the germline V gene are KGHDR and SFDVKD. The CDR3 loop spans 11 amino acids. V was trimmed by 1 base and J by 7 bases, leaving 3 bases between them. As DNA, the CDR3 is TGTGCCACCAGTGATTTATCGACCCAGTACTTC. It specifies CATSDLSTQYF.

The V gene is TRBV5-1, the J gene TRBJ1-1; a weak D match, TRBD1 (5 bases). This CDR3 has 15 residues. Trimming shortened V by 4 bases and J by 3 bases, and 16 bases separated the two germline ends. CDR1 is SGHRS, CDR2 YFSETQ, per germline. For the CDR3, the DNA is TGCGCCAGCAGCCCCCTCCTCGGGGGAGACACTGAAGCTTTCTTT. Amino acid sequence: CASSPLLGGDTEAFF.

This clone has just one count. This rearrangement joins TRBV29-1 to TRBJ2-1, with TRBD2 as a possible D gene (6 bases). Per germline, CDR1 SQVTM and CDR2 ANQGSEA. With 4 bases removed from V and 4 bases from J, the gap between germline ends came to 11 bases. This CDR3 has 13 amino acids. The CDR3 protein is CSVGRAQYNEQFF. CDR3 DNA: TGCAGCGTTGGGAGGGCCCAGTACAATGAGCAGTTCTTC.

This clone was counted a few times. The rearrangement joins TRBV5-4 to TRBJ2-2; the match to TRBD2 covers 14 bases. From germline, CDR1 is SGHNT and CDR2 YYREEE (reference sequence). The CDR3 runs 17 residues. Trimming at V came to 5 bases and at J to 5 bases, leaving 8 bases not matched to a gene. The CDR3 is CASRLGLAGAGTGELFF. In nucleotides, the CDR3 is TGTGCCAGCAGACTGGGACTAGCGGGAGCGGGGACCGGGGAGCTGTTTTTT.

This clone showed up just once. The V gene is TRBV5-1, the J gene TRBJ2-7; a weak D match, TRBD1 (6 bases). This CDR3 is 12 amino acids long. V dropped 5 bases and J dropped 5 bases, with 11 bases sitting between them. From germline, CDR1 is SGHRS and CDR2 YFSETQ. CDR3 DNA sequence: TGCGCCAGCAGGGACAGAGGCGACGAGCAGTACTTC. It translates to CASRDRGDEQYF.

The chain combines TRBV29-1 with TRBJ1-5; D is unresolved. Germline CDR1 and CDR2: SQVTM and ANQGSEA. The CDR3 has 14 amino acids. Trimming cost V 5 bases and J 0 bases, with 11 bases left between them. The CDR3 DNA sequence: TGCAGCGTTCTTGCCGTTTATAGCAATCAGCCCCAGCATTTT. As protein: CSVLAVYSNQPQHF.

This chain joins TRBV18 and TRBJ1-1, with 7 bases matching TRBD1. With 6 bases clipped from V and 6 bases from J, the junction kept 13 bases outside the gene matches. The CDR3 is made up of 15 amino acids. Germline V CDR1 and CDR2: KGHSH, LQKENI. DNA for the CDR3: TGTGCCAGCTCGGACCCACTGAGGGGGCGAGCTGAAGCTTTCTTT. Translation: CASSDPLRGRAEAFF. Supplemented by reference TRBV18 and TRBJ1-1, the full variable domain reads NAGVMQNPRHLVRRRGQEARLRCSPMKGHSHVYWYRQLPEEGLKFMVYLQKENIIDESGMPKERFSAEFPKEGPSILRIQQVVRGDSAAYFCASSDPLRGRAEAFFGQGTRLTVV.

This clone was seen once. The chain is built from TRBV7-3 and TRBJ2-1; 10 nucleotides line up with TRBD1. From germline, CDR1 is SGHTA and CDR2 FQGTGA. The CDR3 length is 17 residues. V lost 1 base, J lost 7 bases, and 10 bases stayed unmatched. The CDR3 is CASSLIARQGARNEQFF. Written as DNA, the CDR3 is TGTGCCAGCAGCTTAATCGCCCGACAGGGGGCGAGGAATGAGCAGTTCTTC.

V gene TRBV15 combines with J gene TRBJ2-3; TRBD2 might be the D (5 bases). V was cut by 0 bases and J by 4 bases, with 11 bases left in between. Germline V gives CDR1 LNHNV, CDR2 YYDKDF (reference sequence). The CDR3 spans 15 residues. The CDR3 nucleotides read TGTGCCACCAGCAGAGATGCCCTAGCTGCAGATACGCAGTATTTT. Translation gives CATSRDALAADTQYF. The variable domain in full, completed from reference TRBV15 and TRBJ2-3, reads DAMVIQNPRYQVTQFGKPVTLSCSQTLNHNVMYWYQQKSSQAPKLLFHYYDKDFNNEADTPDNFQSRRPNTSFCFLDIRSPGLGDTAMYLCATSRDALAADTQYFGPGTRLTVL.

J is TRBJ1-2 and V is TRBV11-3; 7 bases are a match to TRBD1. Germline CDR1 and CDR2: SGHNT and YENEEA. The CDR3 has 15 amino acids. With V trimmed by 1 base and J by 6 bases, 8 bases remained unmatched. The CDR3 nucleotides read TGTGCCAGCAGCTTAGGAAGGGGGCGGGTTCATGGCTACACCTTC. Encoded protein: CASSLGRGRVHGYTF.

V usage is TRBV18 and J usage is TRBJ1-1; 9 bases match TRBD1. Germline V gene data show CDR1 as KGHSH and CDR2 as LQKENI. The CDR3 contains 14 residues. V shed 3 bases and J 5 bases; nucleotides not matched to a gene: 4. The DNA for the CDR3 is TGTGCCAGCTCACCCCGGGACAGGGTTACTGAAGCTTTCTTT. Its protein is CASSPRDRVTEAFF.

The V gene is TRBV7-9, the J gene TRBJ1-3; 9 nucleotides match TRBD1. Germline V gene sequence: CDR1 SEHNR, CDR2 FQNEAQ (reference sequence). V lost 5 bases to trimming and J lost 8 bases; unmatched junction nucleotides: 7. The CDR3 spans 14 residues. CDR3 residues: CASSQMDRGDTIYF. Written as DNA, the CDR3 is TGTGCCAGCAGCCAAATGGACAGGGGAGACACCATATATTTT.

The chain employs TRBV5-1 and TRBJ2-5; 11 bases are a match to TRBD2. Per the germline V gene, CDR1 is SGHRS and CDR2 is YFSETQ. V lost 7 bases to trimming and J lost 2 bases; unmatched junction nucleotides: 10. This CDR3 comprises 16 residues. The CDR3 spells CASCNHGTSGQETQYF. The CDR3 nucleotides read TGCGCCAGCTGTAATCACGGGACTAGCGGACAAGAGACCCAGTACTTC.

CDR3 in amino acids: CASRIQLAGGGNEQFF. For the CDR3, the DNA is TGTGCCAGCAGAATACAGCTAGCGGGAGGGGGCAATGAGCAGTTCTTC. The chain employs TRBV2 and TRBJ2-1, with TRBD2 identical over 12 bases. The length of the CDR3 is 16 residues. Germline V gives CDR1 SNHLY, CDR2 FYNNEI. V trimming: 6 bases; J trimming: 6 bases; junction bases outside the gene matches: 9. Filled out from reference TRBV2 and TRBJ2-1, the complete variable domain reads EPEVTQTPSHQVTQMGQEVILRCVPISNHLYFYWYRQILGQKVEFLVSFYNNEISEKSEIFDDQFSVERPDGSNFTLKIRSTKLEDSAMYFCASRIQLAGGGNEQFFGPGTRLTVL.

The rearrangement links TRBV7-6 to TRBJ2-1; D remains unclear. This CDR3 has 16 amino acids. V shed 0 bases and J shed 0 bases, with 9 bases lying between them. Germline V gene sequence: CDR1 SGHVS, CDR2 FNYEAQ. Here the CDR3 DNA reads TGTGCCAGCAGCTTAGCATCGGGCAGCTCCTACAATGAGCAGTTCTTC. This gives the protein CASSLASGSSYNEQFF.

J is TRBJ1-5 and V is TRBV27; D not resolved. The germline V gene encodes CDR1 MNHEY and CDR2 SMNVEV (reference sequence). Trimming stripped 5 bases from V and 1 base from J, with 18 bases between. The CDR3 has 17 amino acids. CDR3 in DNA: TGTGCCAGCAGTCCCCTTCTAGCATTATTCAGCAATCAGCCCCAGCATTTT. Its protein product is CASSPLLALFSNQPQHF.

This clone has only one observation. The rearrangement joins TRBV7-9 to TRBJ1-5, with D uncertain. V was clipped by 0 bases and J by 0 bases, with 3 bases between them. The V gene's germline CDR1 is SEHNR and CDR2 FQNEAQ (reference sequence). The CDR3 loop spans 14 amino acids. The CDR3 nucleotides are TGTGCCAGCAGCTTAGCAGATAGCAATCAGCCCCAGCATTTT. Protein product: CASSLADSNQPQHF.